These T cell receptor beta chains were read from a single sample in a study of Ad26.COV2.S vaccination and SARS-CoV-2 variants. Sequencing used immunoSEQ multiplex PCR; TCRdb keeps in-frame clones, though not all of them. The sample has about 320,000 clones; roughly 90% are singletons. The sample here was peripheral blood, taken in a trial of Ad26.COV2.S vaccine versus placebo. Source of these receptors: a person aged 18-60 years who received the Ad26.COV2.S COVID-19 vaccine or a placebo. Both conserved end residues are part of each CDR3. The order of the fields is J gene, clone size, D gene, V gene, CDR3 length, CDR3 protein, CDR3 DNA. The D gene is left open where the match is weak. A row's size may be missing; if present it is once, few, many or a size class.

TRBJ2-1	.	.	TRBV5-4	14	CASSFQGIDNEQFF	TGTGCCAGCAGCTTTCAGGGGATAGACAATGAGCAGTTCTTC
TRBJ2-3	.	TRBD2	TRBV5-6	17	CASSLGTSGSTTDTQYF	TGTGCCAGCAGCTTGGGGACTAGCGGGAGCACCACAGATACGCAGTATTTT
TRBJ1-5	few	.	TRBV12-3/TRBV12-4	12	CASRYSNQPQHF	TGTGCCAGCAGATATAGCAATCAGCCCCAGCATTTT
TRBJ2-1	.	TRBD2	TRBV29-1	13	CSVRLAGSNEQFF	TGCAGCGTTCGACTAGCGGGCTCCAATGAGCAGTTCTTC
TRBJ1-1	.	.	TRBV19	15	CASSIGGTGNTEAFF	TGTGCCAGTAGTATAGGTGGGACGGGAAACACTGAAGCTTTCTTT
TRBJ2-1	.	TRBD2	TRBV11-3	17	CASSLPGLAGPYNEQFF	TGTGCCAGCAGCTTACCAGGACTAGCGGGACCCTACAATGAGCAGTTCTTC
TRBJ1-1	few	.	TRBV15	15	CATSNRDRGDTEAFF	TGTGCCACCAGCAACCGGGACCGAGGGGACACTGAAGCTTTCTTT
TRBJ2-1	.	.	TRBV15	18	CATSRDNPLSGAGNEQFF	TGTGCCACCAGCAGAGATAACCCATTGTCGGGGGCGGGGAATGAGCAGTTCTTC
TRBJ1-1	.	.	TRBV7-2	13	CASSLKWNTEAFF	TGTGCCAGCAGCCTTAAGTGGAACACTGAAGCTTTCTTT
TRBJ1-2	.	.	TRBV6-5	14	CASSRVAKNYGYTF	TGTGCCAGCAGTCGTGTCGCCAAAAACTATGGCTACACCTTC
TRBJ1-1	.	.	TRBV14	15	CASSPPRALNTEAFF	TGTGCCAGCAGCCCCCCACGGGCCCTGAACACTGAAGCTTTCTTT
TRBJ1-1	.	.	TRBV11-3	13	CASSLAGGSEAFF	TGTGCCAGCAGCTTAGCGGGTGGGAGTGAAGCTTTCTTT
TRBJ1-5	.	.	TRBV6-6	15	CASSSTDHSNQPQHF	TGTGCCAGCAGTTCGACAGACCATAGCAATCAGCCCCAGCATTTT
TRBJ1-2	.	TRBD1	TRBV13	14	CASSPRTGAYGYTF	TGTGCCAGCAGCCCCCGGACAGGGGCGTACGGCTACACCTTC
TRBJ1-4	.	.	TRBV7-2	17	CASSLGGRKTTNEKLFF	TGTGCCAGCAGCTTAGGGGGACGGAAGACAACTAATGAAAAACTGTTTTTT
TRBJ2-1	.	TRBD1	TRBV28	13	CASSLTGGYEQFF	TGTGCCAGCAGTCTTACAGGGGGCTATGAGCAGTTCTTC
TRBJ2-6	.	.	TRBV7-3	17	CASSFTGALLGANVLTF	TGTGCCAGCAGCTTCACGGGGGCCCTACTGGGGGCCAACGTCCTGACTTTC
TRBJ1-5	.	TRBD1	TRBV3-1/TRBV3-2	13	CASSLGQGKAQHF	TGTGCCAGCAGCTTGGGACAGGGGAAGGCCCAGCATTTT
TRBJ1-1	.	.	TRBV19	11	CASSIPAEAFF	TGTGCCAGTAGTATACCGGCTGAAGCTTTCTTT
TRBJ1-3	.	TRBD1	TRBV18	15	CASSTDRGIRNTIYF	TGTGCCAGCTCAACTGACAGGGGAATTAGAAACACCATATATTTT
TRBJ1-3	.	.	TRBV4-3	13	CASSQDDGNTIYF	TGCGCCAGCAGCCAAGATGACGGAAACACCATATATTTT
TRBJ1-1	.	.	TRBV27	16	CASSLRENAENTEAFF	TGTGCCAGCAGTTTAAGGGAAAATGCCGAAAACACTGAAGCTTTCTTT
TRBJ1-2	.	.	TRBV5-4	11	CASREGDGYTF	TGTGCCAGCAGAGAAGGGGACGGCTACACCTTC
TRBJ2-1	.	.	TRBV5-4	13	CASRRNLYNEQFF	TGTGCCAGCAGGAGGAACCTGTACAATGAGCAGTTCTTC
TRBJ1-4	.	.	TRBV30	14	CAWRGGEIKEKLFF	TGTGCCTGGAGGGGAGGGGAGATCAAAGAAAAACTGTTTTTT
TRBJ1-2	.	.	TRBV4-1	16	CASSQDLGNRALGSTF	TGCGCCAGCAGCCAAGATTTGGGGAACCGAGCCTTGGGTAGCACCTTC